The text below deals with one T cell receptor beta chain. The junction differs from germline at one of its ends, possibly a read error. Other DNA sequences of this sample code for an identical CDR3. The source of the sample is a study of blood T cell repertoires in COVID-19. Enrolled through a virtual design, the participants were between 18 and 89 years of age and came from some 25 US areas. The germline CDR1 and CDR2 sequences are LGHDT and YNNKEL (reference sequence). There are 13 residues in the CDR3. TCRdb keeps only in-frame clones here, not all; method: immunoSEQ multiplex PCR. The table shows some 180,000 clones, with 85% occurring only once.

The origin of this receptor is a man aged 40-55 years who had recovered from COVID-19. The sample taken for sequencing was PBMCs or T cells enriched from blood (not recorded which). This chain connects TRBV3-1 (or the pseudogene TRBV3-2) to TRBJ2-7, with D unclear. CDR3 DNA sequence: TGCGCCAGCAGCCAAGCCAACGGTTACGAGCAGTACTTC. It translates to CASSQANGYEQYF.